The 20 T cell receptor beta chains listed next were all sequenced from one sample in a study of blood T cell repertoires in COVID-19 (TCRdb year 2020). Receptors were amplified or captured by the immunoSEQ multiplex PCR assay. In TCRdb, the immuneACCESS table is reduced to in-frame sequences with V and J assigned. These tables do not hold every clone; where another copy was compared, an unresolved V gene accounts for under half, and the others remain unexplained. The sample data list approximately 50,000 clones, and about 81% of these were observed just once. The ten largest make up roughly 29% of the sample. The sequenced material came from peripheral blood. Every receptor here comes from a man in his 60s with COVID-19, enrolled during active disease.

The V and J genes are TRBV2 and TRBJ2-7, with D hard to call. V shed 3 bases and J shed 2 bases, with 8 bases lying between them. Germline values: CDR1 SNHLY, CDR2 FYNNEI. This CDR3 comprises 13 residues. CDR3 in DNA: TGTGCCAGCAGTGAGGTACAGACCTACGAGCAGTACTTC. It yields the protein CASSEVQTYEQYF.

The chain uses TRBV3-1 (or the pseudogene TRBV3-2) and TRBJ2-7, with a tentative D call TRBD2 (5 bases). V lost 0 bases and J 3 bases, leaving 12 bases between the germline ends. Per the germline V gene, CDR1 is LGHDT and CDR2 is YNNKEL (reference sequence). The CDR3 sequence is 15 residues long. The CDR3 DNA sequence: TGTGCCAGCAGCCAAGATGGAGGTAGATTCTACGAGCAGTACTTC. This codes for CASSQDGGRFYEQYF.

The chain recombines TRBV30 with TRBJ1-1; D is ambiguous. Germline CDR1 is GTSNPN and CDR2 is SVGIG (reference sequence). The V end lost 2 bases, the J end lost 3 bases, and 4 bases lay between the germline ends. The CDR3 contains 11 residues. The CDR3 DNA reads TGTGCCTGGAGTTCGGACACTGAAGCTTTCTTT. Amino acids: CAWSSDTEAFF.

The CDR3 sequence: CASSQVQRSYEQYF. DNA for the CDR3: TGCGCCAGCAGCCAAGTTCAGCGCTCCTACGAGCAGTACTTC. The V gene is TRBV4-1, the J gene TRBJ2-7; D unclear. This CDR3 is 14 amino acids long. From germline, CDR1 is MGHRA and CDR2 YSYEKL. V was cut by 1 base and J by 0 bases, with 7 bases left in between.

This chain uses TRBV7-3 with TRBJ2-1; 9 positions match TRBD2. CDR3 length equals 19 residues. The junction had 14 bases not matched to a gene; V was cut back by 4 bases and J by 1 base. CDR1 SGHTA and CDR2 FQGTGA come from the germline V gene. The CDR3 nucleotides are TGTGCCAGCAGCTACCCCCTGGCTAGCGGGAATTGGTCCTACAATGAGCAGTTCTTC. Protein: CASSYPLASGNWSYNEQFF.

This chain links TRBV5-4 with TRBJ1-2; 7 positions agree with TRBD1. The CDR3 loop spans 15 amino acids. V lost 1 base, J lost 4 bases, and 7 bases stayed unmatched. Germline values: CDR1 SGHNT, CDR2 YYREEE (reference sequence). This CDR3 reads CASSLRGQPPYGYTF. The CDR3 DNA sequence: TGTGCCAGCAGCTTGAGGGGACAGCCTCCCTATGGCTACACCTTC.

The chain employs TRBV27 and TRBJ2-1; 10 bases align to TRBD2. CDR1 is MNHEY and CDR2 is SMNVEV in the germline V gene (reference sequence). This CDR3 has 18 residues. Germline trimming cut 4 bases from V and 4 bases from J; bases unmatched to any gene: 13. The CDR3: CASSSQEAGGPGYNEQFF. The CDR3 DNA follows: TGTGCCAGCAGTTCGCAAGAAGCGGGAGGGCCTGGGTACAATGAGCAGTTCTTC.

V gene TRBV9 combines with J gene TRBJ2-2; D is undetermined. The germline V gene has CDR1 SGDLS and CDR2 YYNGEE. CDR3 length: 15 residues. V lost 4 bases and J lost 5, with 15 bases in between. CDR3 in amino acids: CASSPPNSGTGELFF. The DNA of the CDR3 is TGTGCCAGCAGCCCCCCAAACAGTGGGACCGGGGAGCTGTTTTTT.

This sequence joins TRBV5-1 and TRBJ2-1; tentatively, D is TRBD1 (6 bases). This CDR3 is built from 15 residues. The V and J ends lost 0 bases and 8 bases respectively, with 15 bases between them. Germline lookup yields CDR1 SGHRS and CDR2 YFSETQ. The CDR3 spells CASSLGQVPRDEQFF. CDR3 DNA sequence: TGCGCCAGCAGCTTGGGACAGGTACCTAGGGATGAGCAGTTCTTC.

The chain is built from TRBV3-1 (or the pseudogene TRBV3-2) and TRBJ1-6, with 9 bases identical to TRBD1. Trimming at V came to 3 bases and at J to 7 bases, leaving 7 bases not matched to a gene. Germline V gene sequence: CDR1 LGHDT, CDR2 YNNKEL (reference sequence). The CDR3 is 16 amino acids. The DNA of the CDR3 is TGTGCCAGCAGCCAGGTTCGGGACAGGGCGAATTCACCCCTCCACTTT. It specifies CASSQVRDRANSPLHF.

The rearrangement uses TRBV7-6 and TRBJ2-3; tentative D call: TRBD1 (5 bases). The germline V and J ends were trimmed by 4 bases and 9 bases, with 11 bases remaining between them. The CDR3 spans 12 residues. Germline CDR1 reads SGHVS; CDR2 reads FNYEAQ. The CDR3 DNA follows: TGTGCCAGCAGCTCCGCCCAGGGCACGCAGTATTTT. Its protein product is CASSSAQGTQYF.

CDR3 region: CSVEGGVGTRGYTF. In DNA, the CDR3 is TGCAGCGTTGAAGGGGGGGTGGGTACTCGTGGCTACACCTTC. The chain carries TRBV29-1 and TRBJ1-2; a possible D gene is TRBD1 (5 bases). The V gene lost 1 base and the J gene lost 7 bases, with 16 bases spanning the gap. Germline loops: CDR1 SQVTM, CDR2 ANQGSEA. This CDR3 is 14 amino acids long.

CDR3 nucleotides: TGTGCCAGCAGTGGACTAGCGGGAAGGGGTGAGCAGTTCTTC. Translating gives CASSGLAGRGEQFF. The rearrangement links TRBV2 to TRBJ2-1; TRBD2 aligns across 11 bases. The V and J ends lost 4 bases and 9 bases, in that order; junction bases with no gene match: 5. The CDR3 is made up of 14 amino acids. From germline, CDR1 is SNHLY and CDR2 FYNNEI.

As for this clone: In the same sample, other DNA sequences code for this CDR3. The chain joins TRBV11-2 to TRBJ1-1; tentative D call: TRBD1 (5 bases). The V end lost 4 bases, the J end lost 1 base, and 13 bases lay between the germline ends. CDR1 is SGHAT and CDR2 is FQNNGV in the germline V gene. The CDR3 is 15 residues long. As DNA, the CDR3 is TGTGCCAGCAGCTACCCGCGGGGGGGGAACACTGAAGCTTTCTTT. It encodes CASSYPRGGNTEAFF.

The rearrangement links TRBV3-1 (or the pseudogene TRBV3-2) to TRBJ2-7, with TRBD1 matching over 7 bases. This CDR3 comprises 13 residues. The J segment lost 5 bases and the V segment lost 4 bases, leaving 5 bases of the junction unmatched. CDR1 and CDR2 (germline): LGHDT, YNNKEL (reference sequence). CDR3 sequence reads: CASSRQGTHEQYF. The CDR3 DNA is TGTGCCAGCAGCCGACAGGGCACCCACGAGCAGTACTTC.

This chain connects TRBV29-1 to TRBJ2-2; D call uncertain. Germline V gene data show CDR1 as SQVTM and CDR2 as ANQGSEA. The CDR3 is 11 amino acids. Trimming cost V 3 bases and J 6 bases, with 5 bases left between them. The CDR3 sequence: CSVERSGELFF. DNA of the CDR3: TGCAGCGTTGAGAGGTCCGGGGAGCTGTTTTTT.

The CDR3 DNA sequence: TGTGCCAGCAGCCCGGCGGGGGAATCCTACGAGCAGTACTTC. This sequence encodes CASSPAGESYEQYF. V gene TRBV9 combines with J gene TRBJ2-7; 7 bases map to TRBD2. Germline values: CDR1 SGDLS, CDR2 YYNGEE. The CDR3 covers 14 residues. The ends lost 4 bases at V and 1 base at J; junction bases unmatched: 5.

V gene TRBV15 combines with J gene TRBJ1-4; possibly TRBD1 for D (6 bases). The CDR3 runs 14 residues. CDR1 is LNHNV and CDR2 is YYDKDF in the germline V gene (reference sequence). Deletions cut 5 bases from V and 3 bases from J, with 10 bases between. The CDR3 sequence is CATSLGQPNEKLFF. In nucleotides, the CDR3 is TGTGCCACCAGCCTCGGACAGCCTAATGAAAAACTGTTTTTT.

The chain couples TRBV23-1 to TRBJ2-7; 8 nucleotides match TRBD1. TRBV23-1 is an ORF, with its function uncertain. The ends lost 2 bases at V and 5 bases at J; junction bases unmatched: 14. CDR3 length equals 17 residues. The DNA of the CDR3 is TGCGCCAGCAGTCAAGACCCCGGGACAGGTTCTTTCGACGAGCAGTACTTC. Protein sequence: CASSQDPGTGSFDEQYF.

The J gene is TRBJ2-2, the V gene TRBV7-2; 7 nucleotides match TRBD1. The V gene's germline CDR1 is SGHTA and CDR2 FQGNSA. The V gene end was trimmed by 5 bases and the J gene end by 2 bases; junction bases not matched to a gene: 5. The CDR3 has 15 residues. CDR3 nucleotides: TGTGCCAGCAGCCCGGGACAGCTTAACACCGGGGAGCTGTTTTTT. It translates to CASSPGQLNTGELFF.